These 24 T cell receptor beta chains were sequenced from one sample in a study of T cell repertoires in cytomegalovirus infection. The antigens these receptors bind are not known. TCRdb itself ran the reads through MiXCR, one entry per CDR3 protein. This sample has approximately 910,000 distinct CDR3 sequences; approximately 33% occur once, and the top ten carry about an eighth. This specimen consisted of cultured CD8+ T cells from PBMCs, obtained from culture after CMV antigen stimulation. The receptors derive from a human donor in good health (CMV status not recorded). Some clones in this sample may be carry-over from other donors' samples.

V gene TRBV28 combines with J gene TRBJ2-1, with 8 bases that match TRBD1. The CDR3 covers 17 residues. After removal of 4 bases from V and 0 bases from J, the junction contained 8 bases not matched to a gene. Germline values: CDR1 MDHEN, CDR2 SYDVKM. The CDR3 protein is CASSSLRTGSSYNEQFF. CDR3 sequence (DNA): TGTGCCAGCAGTTCCCTCAGGACAGGGAGCTCCTACAATGAGCAGTTCTTC.

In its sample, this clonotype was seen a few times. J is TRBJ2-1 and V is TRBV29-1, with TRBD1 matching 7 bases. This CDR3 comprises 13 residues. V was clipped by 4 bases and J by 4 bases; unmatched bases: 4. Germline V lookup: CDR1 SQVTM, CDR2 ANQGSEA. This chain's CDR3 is CSVVRDRYNEQFF. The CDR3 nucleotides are TGCAGCGTTGTCAGGGACAGATACAATGAGCAGTTCTTC.

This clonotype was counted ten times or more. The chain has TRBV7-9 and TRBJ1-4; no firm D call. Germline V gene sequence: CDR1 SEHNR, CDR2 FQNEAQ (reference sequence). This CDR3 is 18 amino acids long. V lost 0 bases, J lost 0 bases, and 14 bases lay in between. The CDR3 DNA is TGTGCCAGCAGCTTAGCACGGGGAAACGGTGCAACTAATGAAAAACTGTTTTTT. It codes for CASSLARGNGATNEKLFF.

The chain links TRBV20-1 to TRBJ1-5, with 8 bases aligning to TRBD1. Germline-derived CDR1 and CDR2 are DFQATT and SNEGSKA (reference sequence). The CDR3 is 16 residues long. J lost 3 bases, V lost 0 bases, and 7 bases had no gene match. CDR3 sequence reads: CSARDAGQGFNQPQHF. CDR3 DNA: TGCAGTGCTAGAGATGCTGGACAGGGATTCAATCAGCCCCAGCATTTT.

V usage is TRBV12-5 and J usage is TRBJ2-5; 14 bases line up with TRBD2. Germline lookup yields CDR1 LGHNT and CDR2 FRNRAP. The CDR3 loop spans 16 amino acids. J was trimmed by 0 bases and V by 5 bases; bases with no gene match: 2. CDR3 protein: CASGRGLAGDQETQYF. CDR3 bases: TGTGCTAGTGGTCGGGGACTAGCGGGGGACCAAGAGACCCAGTACTTC.

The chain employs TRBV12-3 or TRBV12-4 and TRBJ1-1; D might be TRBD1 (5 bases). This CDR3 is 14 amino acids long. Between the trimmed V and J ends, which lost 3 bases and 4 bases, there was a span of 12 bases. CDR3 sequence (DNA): TGTGCCAGCAGTTTCGGGGCAGGGACCACTGAAGCTTTCTTT. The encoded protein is CASSFGAGTTEAFF.

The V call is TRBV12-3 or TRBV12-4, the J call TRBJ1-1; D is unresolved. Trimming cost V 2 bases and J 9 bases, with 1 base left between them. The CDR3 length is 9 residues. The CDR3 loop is CASSLKAFF. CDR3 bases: TGTGCCAGCAGTTTAAAAGCTTTCTTT.

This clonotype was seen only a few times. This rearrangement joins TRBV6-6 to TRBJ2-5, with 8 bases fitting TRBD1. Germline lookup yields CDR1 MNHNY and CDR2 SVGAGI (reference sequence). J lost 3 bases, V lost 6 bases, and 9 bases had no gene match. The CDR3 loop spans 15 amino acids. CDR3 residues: CASRDYDRGEETQYF. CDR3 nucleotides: TGTGCCAGCAGGGACTACGACAGGGGAGAAGAGACCCAGTACTTC.

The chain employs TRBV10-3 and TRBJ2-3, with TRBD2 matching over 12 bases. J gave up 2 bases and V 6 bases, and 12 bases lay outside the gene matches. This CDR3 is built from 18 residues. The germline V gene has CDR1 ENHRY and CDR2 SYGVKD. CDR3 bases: TGTGCCATCAGAATTTGGACTAGCGGGGATGGAAACACAGATACGCAGTATTTT. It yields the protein CAIRIWTSGDGNTDTQYF.

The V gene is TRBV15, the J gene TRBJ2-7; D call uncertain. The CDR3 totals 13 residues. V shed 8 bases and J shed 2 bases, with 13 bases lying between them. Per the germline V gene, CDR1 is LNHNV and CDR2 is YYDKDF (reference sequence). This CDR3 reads CATGQTLTYEQYF. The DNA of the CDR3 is TGTGCCACCGGGCAGACCTTAACCTACGAGCAGTACTTC.

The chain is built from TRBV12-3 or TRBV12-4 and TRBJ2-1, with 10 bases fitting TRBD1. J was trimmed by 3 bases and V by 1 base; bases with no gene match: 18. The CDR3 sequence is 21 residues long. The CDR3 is CASSLVPRTGGELKIYNEQFF. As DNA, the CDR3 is TGTGCCAGCAGTTTAGTACCCCGGACAGGGGGAGAGCTAAAGATCTACAATGAGCAGTTCTTC.

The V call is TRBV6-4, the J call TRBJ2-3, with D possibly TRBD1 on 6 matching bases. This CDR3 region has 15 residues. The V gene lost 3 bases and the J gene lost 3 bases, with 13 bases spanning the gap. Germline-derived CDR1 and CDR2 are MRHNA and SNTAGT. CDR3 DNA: TGTGCCAGCAGTGAGCTGGGGGCCTTTACAGATACGCAGTATTTT. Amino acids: CASSELGAFTDTQYF.

The DNA for the CDR3 is TGTGCCAGCAGTGATTGGAGCGGGTACTACAATGAGCAGTTCTTC. Translated: CASSDWSGYYNEQFF. The rearrangement joins TRBV6-6 to TRBJ2-1, with D possibly TRBD2 on 6 matching bases. Germline values: CDR1 MNHNY, CDR2 SVGAGI (reference sequence). V was cut by 5 bases and J by 3 bases, with 14 bases left in between. The CDR3 is 15 amino acids.

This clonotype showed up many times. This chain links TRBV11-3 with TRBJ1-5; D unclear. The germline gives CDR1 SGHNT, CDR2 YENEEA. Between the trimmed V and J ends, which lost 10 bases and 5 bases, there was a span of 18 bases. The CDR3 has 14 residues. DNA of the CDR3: TGTGCCAACCCACACCACCTTGCTTATCAGCCCCAGCATTTT. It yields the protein CANPHHLAYQPQHF.

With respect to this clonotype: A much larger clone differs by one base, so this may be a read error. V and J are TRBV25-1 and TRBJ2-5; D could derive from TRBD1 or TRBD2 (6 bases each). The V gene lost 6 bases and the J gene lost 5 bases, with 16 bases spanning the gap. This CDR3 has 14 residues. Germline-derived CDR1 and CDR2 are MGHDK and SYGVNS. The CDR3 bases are TGTGCCAGCAGAGGACAGCGGGTGGCTGAGACCCAGTACTTC. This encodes CASRGQRVAETQYF.

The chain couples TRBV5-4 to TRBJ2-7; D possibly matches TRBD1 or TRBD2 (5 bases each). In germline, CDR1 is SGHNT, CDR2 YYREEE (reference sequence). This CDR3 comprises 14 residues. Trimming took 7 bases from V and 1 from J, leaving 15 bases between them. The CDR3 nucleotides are TGTGCCAGCCGCCAGGGAGAGGATTCCTACGAGCAGTACTTC. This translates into CASRQGEDSYEQYF.

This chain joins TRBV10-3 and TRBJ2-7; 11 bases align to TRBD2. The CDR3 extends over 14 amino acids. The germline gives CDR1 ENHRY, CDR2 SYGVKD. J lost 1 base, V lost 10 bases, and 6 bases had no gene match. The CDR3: CATTGTSGSYEQYV. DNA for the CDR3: TGTGCCACCACCGGGACTAGCGGATCCTACGAGCAGTACGTC.

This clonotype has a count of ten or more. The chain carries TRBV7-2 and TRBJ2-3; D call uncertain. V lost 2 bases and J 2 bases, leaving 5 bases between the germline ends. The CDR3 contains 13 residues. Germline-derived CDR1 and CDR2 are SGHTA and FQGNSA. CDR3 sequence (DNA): TGTGCCAGCAGCTTACTTGACACAGATACGCAGTATTTT. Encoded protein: CASSLLDTDTQYF.

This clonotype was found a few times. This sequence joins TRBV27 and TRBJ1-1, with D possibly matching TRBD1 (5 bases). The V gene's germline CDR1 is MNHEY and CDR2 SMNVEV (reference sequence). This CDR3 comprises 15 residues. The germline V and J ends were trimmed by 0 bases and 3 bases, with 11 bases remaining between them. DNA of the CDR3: TGTGCCAGCAGTTTATCAGGAGGGGAGGACACTGAAGCTTTCTTT. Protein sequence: CASSLSGGEDTEAFF.

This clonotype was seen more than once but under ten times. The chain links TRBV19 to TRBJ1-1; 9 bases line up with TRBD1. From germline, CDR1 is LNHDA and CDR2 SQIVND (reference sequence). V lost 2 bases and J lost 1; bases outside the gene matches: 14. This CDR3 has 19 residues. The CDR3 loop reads CASSIPIPGTGIRNTEAFF. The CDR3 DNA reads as TGTGCCAGTAGTATACCTATCCCGGGGACAGGGATAAGGAACACTGAAGCTTTCTTT.

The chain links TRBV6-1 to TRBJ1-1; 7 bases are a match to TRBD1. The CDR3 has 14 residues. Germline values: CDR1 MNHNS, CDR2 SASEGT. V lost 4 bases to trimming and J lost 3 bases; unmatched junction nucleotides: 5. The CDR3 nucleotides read TGTGCCAGCAGTGCGACAGGGTGGGACACTGAAGCTTTCTTT. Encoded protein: CASSATGWDTEAFF.

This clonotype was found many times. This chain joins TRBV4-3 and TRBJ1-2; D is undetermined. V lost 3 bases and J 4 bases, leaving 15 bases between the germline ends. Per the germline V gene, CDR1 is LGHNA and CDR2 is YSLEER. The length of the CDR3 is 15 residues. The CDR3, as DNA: TGCGCCAGCAGCCAGACGCATGGGAGCTCCTATGGCTACACCTTC. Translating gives CASSQTHGSSYGYTF.

CDR3 DNA sequence: TGTGCCACCAGCAGAGTTCGGACTAGCGGCGAGACCCAGTACTTC. It encodes CATSRVRTSGETQYF. The rearrangement uses TRBV15 and TRBJ2-5; 10 bases fit TRBD2. V was pared by 1 base and J by 5 bases, with 4 bases of the junction left unmatched. This CDR3 spans 15 amino acids. Germline CDR1 is LNHNV and CDR2 is YYDKDF (reference sequence).

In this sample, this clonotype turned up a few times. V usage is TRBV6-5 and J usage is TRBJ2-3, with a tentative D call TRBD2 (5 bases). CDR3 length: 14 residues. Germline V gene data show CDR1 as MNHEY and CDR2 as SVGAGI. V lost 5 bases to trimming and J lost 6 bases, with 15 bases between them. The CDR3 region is CASSSALPGDTQYF. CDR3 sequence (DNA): TGTGCCAGCAGTAGCGCGCTCCCGGGGGATACGCAGTATTTT.